The entry below gives a single T cell receptor beta chain sequence along with its context. There is no known antigen for this receptor. No per-base quality is available; no much larger clone lies one base away. The junction shows trimming of 3 bases on V and 6 bases on J, and the gene matches do not reach 14 bases of it. CDR1 and CDR2 are read off the germline V gene as SGDLS and YYNGEE. From the cysteine through the phenylalanine, the CDR3 covers 17 amino acids. Here the CDR3 DNA is all that survives: 51 bases in frame from base 1. These data are taken from a study of beta chain features in type 1 diabetes (dated by TCRdb to 2016 to 2019). Describing the broader study: No differences in mean age, gender distribution, total cell number or subset yield were found between patients and healthy donors. A total of roughly 100 million sorted cells were examined across all samples, and a strong correlation was observed between cell number per subset and RNA yield. The study compared the TCRB repertoires of sorted circulating CD4+ T cell subsets in recently diagnosed type 1 diabetes patients with those in matched healthy donors. Regulatory and stem cell-like memory subsets were isolated from only 8 patients and roughly eight healthy donors, whereas naive and central memory subsets came from all 30 or so donors.

What the authors observed across the whole study: Naive, central memory and regulatory TCRB repertoires appeared more similar among patients than among healthy donors. Shorter templates might be favored by PCR, yet because patient and control samples were amplified and corrected together, any such skew would affect both groups equally. A moderate but significant shortening of TCRB CDR3 length was observed in type 1 diabetes patients in all four CD4+ subsets. Because the HLA sub-analyses included only small numbers of individuals, any influence of HLA type on TCRB rearrangement was left unresolved. Because cDNA was sequenced instead of genomic DNA, activated cells with high expression could be over-represented, although the groups did not differ in activation or CD3 levels. Patients with type 1 diabetes made fewer insertions and deleted more nucleotides at VDJ recombination sites, implying thymic rearrangement abnormalities.

From each donor, a single peripheral blood sample of approximately 110 mL on average was drawn into heparinised tubes. Using a panel that included CD45RO, CCR7, CD25, CD127, CD95 and CD27, naive, central memory, regulatory and stem cell-like memory CD4+ T cells were sorted on a BD FACSAria II. A purity above 95% was achieved for all sorted populations. PBMCs were isolated immediately by Lymphoprep density gradient centrifugation and stained directly without culture. Samples were stained and sorted in pairs, with one healthy donor and one patient per experiment, so that batch effects were minimized. All of the isolated RNA was reverse transcribed with the High Capacity cDNA Reverse Transcription Kit, so expressed TCRB transcripts were sequenced. Deep immunoSEQ sequencing was applied to naive, central memory and regulatory T cell samples, giving an average of about 3.4 million total reads per sample. After sorted cells were lysed in RLT buffer, RNA was extracted with DNase-treated RNeasy Micro or Mini kits, with the choice depending on cell number. Each cell subset was processed separately to prevent cross-contamination, with patient and healthy donor samples processed together. The immunoSEQ multiplex PCR was used to amplify TCRB sequences from cDNA, yielding 87-bp fragments that span the CDR3 region. Amplicons were sequenced on the Illumina HiSeq platform. The study's own analysis went as follows. PCR bias was corrected computationally using synthetic template baselines, and reads within Hamming distance 2 were collapsed, with unmergeable singletons discarded. Reads were aligned against IMGT to assign V, D and J genes, CDR3 length and insertions or deletions at six rearrangement sites. Within each subset, clonotype counts were normalized to sorted cell number, and only after that were true diversity and Gini coefficients computed with the tcR R package. The overlap coefficient, calculated on TCRB nucleotide sequences, was used to measure repertoire sharing. Out-of-frame TCRB sequences from naive cells were analyzed as a proxy for the pre-selection repertoire. TCRdb took this table from immuneACCESS and kept in-frame rearrangements with V and J called. Such tables lack part of the clones; where checked against another copy, unresolved V genes explain under half of the gap, and the rest is unexplained. That table furnishes V, J and clone size, whereas the DNA furnished D and trimming. The sample table records almost 250,000 clones; roughly 13% of these occur just once. About 0.026% of the sample lies in the top ten.

What was sequenced was naive CD4+ T cells from blood. The cell subset or site label on this specimen signifies: true naive CD4+ T cells. The sequence was obtained from a woman in her thirties or forties in good health. Rearrangement joined TRBV9 to TRBJ2-2; TRBD2 agrees with 7 junctional bases. The CDR3 in this case is CASSEPGLVSSPGELFF. The nucleotide sequence is given as TGTGCCAGCAGCGAGCCAGGACTAGTTTCAAGTCCCGGGGAGCTGTTTTTT.